This T cell receptor beta chain was observed in a study of siplizumab effects on memory and regulatory T cells. In the study overall: Paired mixed lymphocyte reactions used siplizumab at approximately 1 ug/mL or no drug.

As described, mixed lymphocyte reaction cells underwent coculture at 37°C for a duration of five to seven days. This clone was seen more than once but under ten times. Its antigen is as yet unknown. Only in-frame clones appear in the TCRdb table, and some are missing; sequencing was by immunoSEQ multiplex PCR. The data hold 15,000 to 20,000 clones, with 44% observed a single time. Sequencing was carried out using CFSE-low (dividing) CD4+ T cells sorted from an allogeneic mixed lymphocyte reaction. The receptor comes from a human donor in good health; the cells came from an allogeneic mixed lymphocyte reaction. Some clones in this sample may be carry-over from other donors' samples.

Here the CDR3 reads CASSYSVVGVAQYF. The CDR3 DNA follows: TGTGCCAGCAGTTACTCGGTTGTTGGAGTGGCCCAGTACTTC. This chain uses TRBV6-5 with TRBJ2-5; D unclear. This CDR3 has 14 residues. Germline CDR1 MNHEY, CDR2 SVGAGI. V lost 0 bases to trimming and J lost 9 bases, with 14 bases between them.